Presented here are 12 T cell receptor beta chains from one specimen sequenced in a study of blood T cell repertoires in COVID-19. Profiled with immunoSEQ multiplex PCR; TCRdb holds only in-frame clones, not every one. Here the sample spans about 210,000 clones, roughly 94% being singletons. Sequenced input: peripheral blood. Every receptor here comes from a man aged 30 to 45 with acute or convalescent COVID-19.

The rearrangement uses TRBV7-3 and TRBJ2-1; 8 bases map to TRBD1. Unmatched junction bases numbered 4, after V lost 6 bases and J lost 0 bases. Per germline, CDR1 SGHTA and CDR2 FQGTGA. There are 15 residues in the CDR3. CDR3: CASSIDRGSYNEQFF. CDR3 DNA: TGTGCCAGCAGTATCGACAGGGGCTCCTACAATGAGCAGTTCTTC.

V gene TRBV5-6 combines with J gene TRBJ1-1; TRBD1 aligns across 7 bases. The CDR3 sequence is 14 residues long. Trimming at V came to 4 bases and at J to 6 bases, leaving 9 bases not matched to a gene. Germline loops: CDR1 SGHDT, CDR2 YYEEEE. This chain's CDR3 is CASSRNRGSAEAFF. CDR3 coding DNA: TGTGCCAGCAGCCGAAACAGGGGATCCGCTGAAGCTTTCTTT.

This rearrangement joins TRBV5-1 to TRBJ2-1, with TRBD2 matching 7 bases. Unmatched junction bases numbered 3, after V lost 0 bases and J lost 0 bases. CDR3 length: 16 amino acids. Germline CDR1 SGHRS, CDR2 YFSETQ. CDR3 in amino acids: CASSLDGGSSYNEQFF. CDR3 sequence (DNA): TGCGCCAGCAGCTTGGATGGCGGGAGCTCCTACAATGAGCAGTTCTTC.

The chain has TRBV19 and TRBJ2-1, with 10 bases that match TRBD2. V dropped 6 bases and J dropped 7; count of bases not matched to a gene: 9. This CDR3 is 15 amino acids long. CDR1 and CDR2 from the germline V gene are LNHDA and SQIVND (reference sequence). CDR3 sequence reads: CASRTGTSEGNEQFF. The CDR3 nucleotides are TGTGCCAGTAGGACCGGGACTAGCGAGGGGAATGAGCAGTTCTTC.

The chain uses TRBV28 and TRBJ1-1; unclear D gene. CDR3 length: 14 amino acids. V shed 5 bases and J shed 1 base, with 11 bases lying between them. CDR1 is MDHEN and CDR2 is SYDVKM in the germline V gene. The CDR3 region has the DNA TGTGCCAGCAGTACTACGACGCAGAACACTGAAGCTTTCTTT. This translates into CASSTTTQNTEAFF.

The genes are TRBV6-5 and TRBJ2-7; 7 bases match TRBD1. The CDR3 loop spans 13 amino acids. Germline V gene lookup returns CDR1 MNHEY and CDR2 SVGAGI. Trimming at V came to 6 bases and at J to 3 bases, leaving 5 bases not matched to a gene. CDR3 sequence (DNA): TGTGCCAGCAGCCTGGGACAGTTCTACGAGCAGTACTTC. Translating it yields CASSLGQFYEQYF.

This clone was counted a few times. The rearrangement links TRBV7-6 to TRBJ2-3, with 14 bases lining up with TRBD2. The CDR3 is made up of 16 amino acids. Germline V gene sequence: CDR1 SGHVS, CDR2 FNYEAQ. The trim removed 5 bases at V and 5 bases at J, leaving 6 bases unmatched. The CDR3 loop is CASSPGLAGVRDTQYF. DNA for the CDR3: TGTGCCAGCAGCCCGGGACTAGCGGGAGTAAGAGATACGCAGTATTTT. Combining the CDR3 with reference TRBV7-6 and TRBJ2-3 gives the whole variable domain GAGVSQSPRYKVTKRGQDVALRCDPISGHVSLYWYRQALGQGPEFLTYFNYEAQQDKSGLPNDRFSAERPEGSISTLTIQRTEQRDSAMYRCASSPGLAGVRDTQYFGPGTRLTVL.

This sequence joins TRBV14 and TRBJ2-5, with D perhaps matching TRBD2 (6 bases). Germline CDR1 is SGHDN and CDR2 is FVKESK. V was trimmed by 4 bases and J by 1 base, leaving 19 bases between them. The CDR3 has 17 residues. The CDR3 loop reads CASSPITSPYPQETQYF. CDR3 sequence (DNA): TGTGCCAGCAGCCCAATAACTAGCCCCTACCCCCAAGAGACCCAGTACTTC.

This chain links TRBV28 with TRBJ2-1; 7 nucleotides match TRBD2. Germline V gene sequence: CDR1 MDHEN, CDR2 SYDVKM. The V and J ends lost 3 bases and 2 bases, in that order; junction bases with no gene match: 7. This CDR3 has 16 residues. The CDR3 DNA reads TGTGCCAGCAGTTTTCTTGGCGGGAGAACCTACAATGAGCAGTTCTTC. This codes for CASSFLGGRTYNEQFF.

The chain links TRBV19 to TRBJ2-3; TRBD2 is a possible D gene (5 bases). V was clipped by 8 bases and J by 2 bases, with 14 bases between them. Germline V CDR1 and CDR2: LNHDA, SQIVND (reference sequence). CDR3 length: 14 residues. The CDR3, as DNA: TGTGCCAGTGGCGGAGGAGGATTCACAGATACGCAGTATTTT. This encodes CASGGGGFTDTQYF. Filled out from reference TRBV19 and TRBJ2-3, the complete variable domain reads DGGITQSPKYLFRKEGQNVTLSCEQNLNHDAMYWYRQDPGQGLRLIYYSQIVNDFQKGDIAEGYSVSREKKESFPLTVTSAQKNPTAFYLCASGGGGFTDTQYFGPGTRLTVL.

This chain links TRBV9 with TRBJ1-1; TRBD1 might be the D (5 bases). Germline V gives CDR1 SGDLS, CDR2 YYNGEE. V lost 5 bases and J lost 1, with 6 bases in between. The CDR3 loop spans 12 amino acids. The CDR3 sequence is CASRGQNTEAFF. The CDR3, as DNA: TGTGCCAGCAGAGGACAGAACACTGAAGCTTTCTTT. Based on the CDR3 plus reference TRBV9 and TRBJ1-1, the full variable domain is DSGVTQTPKHLITATGQRVTLRCSPRSGDLSVYWYQQSLDQGLQFLIQYYNGEERAKGNILERFSAQQFPDLHSELNLSSLELGDSALYFCASRGQNTEAFFGQGTRLTVV.

The J gene is TRBJ1-6, the V gene TRBV6-6, with D possibly matching TRBD1 (6 bases). Trimming cost V 5 bases and J 0 bases, with 14 bases left between them. The CDR3 has 17 amino acids. CDR1 and CDR2 from the germline V gene are MNHNY and SVGAGI (reference sequence). The CDR3, as DNA: TGTGCCAGCAGTCGGACAGTTCTTAGCTCCTATAATTCACCCCTCCACTTT. As protein: CASSRTVLSSYNSPLHF.